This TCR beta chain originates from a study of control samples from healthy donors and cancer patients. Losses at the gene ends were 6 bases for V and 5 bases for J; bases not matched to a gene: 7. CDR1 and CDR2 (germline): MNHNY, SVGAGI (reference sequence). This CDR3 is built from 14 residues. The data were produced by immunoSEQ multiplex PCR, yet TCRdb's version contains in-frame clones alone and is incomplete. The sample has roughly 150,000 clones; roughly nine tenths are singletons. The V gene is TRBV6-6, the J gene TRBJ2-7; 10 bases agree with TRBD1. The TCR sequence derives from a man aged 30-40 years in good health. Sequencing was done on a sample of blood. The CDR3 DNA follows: TGTGCCAGCAGAAGGGGACAGGGGTTCCACGAGCAGTACTTC. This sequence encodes CASRRGQGFHEQYF.